Sequencing of this T cell receptor beta chain was carried out in a study of beta chain features in type 1 diabetes. On the study more broadly: Age, gender and cell yields were alike across patients and healthy donors.

V shed 1 base, J shed 0 bases, and the junction held 4 bases outside the gene matches. Germline lookup yields CDR1 SGHNT and CDR2 YYREEE (reference sequence). The CDR3 runs 16 residues. Expressed TCRB transcripts were sequenced after all isolated RNA was converted to cDNA. Clones were read by immunoSEQ multiplex PCR, and TCRdb kept only the in-frame ones, dropping some. The profile shows under 450,000 clones, less than 15% of them singletons. This clone was recorded a few times. The TCR sequence derives from a woman under 30 in good health. Sequenced input: naive CD4+ T cells from blood. The V gene is TRBV5-4, the J gene TRBJ2-3, with 8 bases lining up with TRBD2. The CDR3 protein is CASSLPSGFSTDTQYF. CDR3 in DNA: TGTGCCAGCAGCTTGCCTAGCGGGTTTAGCACAGATACGCAGTATTTT.